This record looks at one T cell receptor beta chain sequence and its context. What it binds is not known. Assay used: immunoSEQ multiplex PCR; TCRdb lists only in-frame clones, some missing. The sample holds approximately 60,000 clones, around 87% seen once. The CDR3 consists of 14 residues. Germline V gene sequence: CDR1 SNHLY, CDR2 FYNNEI. The V and J ends lost 5 bases and 7 bases respectively, with 15 bases between them. The sample originates from a study of OX40 agonist ivuxolimab in advanced cancers. Study-wide findings and caveats: Expanded clones were, on average, more numerous in CD8+ T cells than in CD4+. The authors did not determine the antigen specificity of the expanded peripheral T cells.

This clonotype was obtained from an adult with an advanced solid tumor such as melanoma, head and neck, liver or kidney cancer. The rearrangement uses TRBV2 and TRBJ2-1, with D perhaps given as TRBD1 or TRBD2 (6 bases each). The sample here was CD4+ or CD8+ T cells sorted from blood, taken in a trial of the OX40 agonist ivuxolimab. CDR3 loop: CASSNLQGRNEQFF. In DNA, the CDR3 is TGTGCCAGCAGTAACCTCCAGGGGAGGAATGAGCAGTTCTTC.